Sequencing of this T cell receptor (beta chain) was carried out in a study of blood T cells in healthy people across ages. Whole-study context: About one barcoded beta molecule per two T cells was the capture yield of template switching.

A minimum of 5 micrograms of total RNA was extracted per sample. Through a sample-barcoded 5' primer and a J-beta primer mix, a second PCR was run for roughly 6 to 12 cycles. Each CDR3 protein is one row after TCRdb ran MiXCR on the 5' RACE reads. The table records about 590,000 distinct CDR3 sequences, roughly 31% of them present only once. Sequences were obtained from blood. The sequence came from an elderly woman in good health.

CDR3 in amino acids: CASYRSIGGAGELFF. DNA for the CDR3: TGTGCCAGCTACCGGTCGATCGGGGGGGCCGGGGAGCTGTTTTTT. This rearrangement joins TRBV6-5 to TRBJ2-2, with 8 bases identical to TRBD2. After removal of 8 bases from V and 6 bases from J, the junction contained 11 bases not matched to a gene. The CDR3 has 15 amino acids. Germline V CDR1 and CDR2: MNHEY, SVGAGI.